This passage covers 21 T cell receptor beta chains from one sample sequenced in a study of cytomegalovirus exposure and HLA in healthy donors. Researchers ran the PCR with 60 Vbeta and 13 Jbeta primers. TCRdb's table, derived via immunoSEQ multiplex PCR, lists solely in-frame clones and lacks some. The table lists 110,000 or so clones, 60% to 80% of them singletons, with approximately 16% in the top ten. The sequenced material came from PBMCs. These receptor sequences come from a man aged 50 or older in good health and CMV-seropositive.

Notes on this clone: The same CDR3 is also encoded by other DNA sequences in this sample. The chain has TRBV27 and TRBJ2-1; TRBD2 matches at 11 bases. Looked up from germline, CDR1 is MNHEY and CDR2 is SMNVEV (reference sequence). This CDR3 contains 15 residues. V lost 2 bases, J lost 8 bases, and 5 bases stayed unmatched. The CDR3 loop reads CASSLGTSGSDEQFF. CDR3 in DNA: TGTGCCAGCAGTTTAGGGACTAGCGGTAGCGATGAGCAGTTCTTC.

The chain employs TRBV7-2 and TRBJ2-7, with 10 bases aligning to TRBD2. The CDR3 has 18 amino acids. V shed 3 bases and J 0 bases; nucleotides not matched to a gene: 11. The V gene's germline CDR1 is SGHTA and CDR2 FQGNSA. Here the CDR3 reads CASSFLGLAFTSSYEQYF. CDR3 coding DNA: TGTGCCAGCAGCTTCCTGGGACTAGCGTTTACGAGCTCCTACGAGCAGTACTTC. Based on the CDR3 plus reference TRBV7-2 and TRBJ2-7, the full variable domain is GAGVSQSPSNKVTEKGKDVELRCDPISGHTALYWYRQSLGQGLEFLIYFQGNSAPDKSGLPSDRFSAERTGGSVSTLTIQRTQQEDSAVYLCASSFLGLAFTSSYEQYFGPGTRLTVT.

This clone has only a few counts. The rearrangement links TRBV11-2 to TRBJ1-4; a possible D gene is TRBD1 (6 bases). V shed 5 bases and J shed 2 bases, with 12 bases lying between them. The CDR3 has 15 residues. The germline V gene has CDR1 SGHAT and CDR2 FQNNGV. As DNA, the CDR3 is TGTGCCAGCAGCCTTGAGGGGGGGACTAATGAAAAACTGTTTTTT. The encoded protein is CASSLEGGTNEKLFF.

This clone has only a few counts. The chain uses TRBV4-3 and TRBJ1-6; no clear D. Germline assignment: CDR1 LGHNA and CDR2 YSLEER. With 4 bases removed from V and 10 bases from J, the gap between germline ends came to 11 bases. The CDR3 extends over 13 amino acids. CDR3 sequence reads: CASSLNSESPLHF. In nucleotides, the CDR3 is TGCGCCAGCAGCCTTAACTCGGAGTCACCCCTCCACTTT.

V and J are TRBV10-2 and TRBJ1-6; 7 bases agree with TRBD1. The CDR3 runs to 14 residues. Trimming cost V 5 bases and J 9 bases; bases outside gene matches: 7. CDR1 and CDR2 from the germline V gene are WSHSY and SAAADI. The CDR3 is CASSLTGVGSPLHF. CDR3 in DNA: TGCGCCAGCAGTTTAACAGGGGTGGGTTCACCCCTCCACTTT.

This clone was observed a single time. The CDR3 spells CAHSAQTEKLFF. The DNA for the CDR3 is TGTGCTCACAGTGCCCAGACGGAAAAACTGTTTTTT. The rearrangement links TRBV7-9 to TRBJ1-4, with no clear D. The V gene's germline CDR1 is SEHNR and CDR2 FQNEAQ (reference sequence). The CDR3 covers 12 residues.

This clone was found once. The rearrangement uses TRBV19 and TRBJ2-1; 15 bases map to TRBD2. Per germline, CDR1 LNHDA and CDR2 SQIVND (reference sequence). V was pared by 6 bases and J by 5 bases, with 5 bases of the junction left unmatched. The CDR3 covers 16 residues. CDR3 region: CASRMGLAGGDNEQFF. The CDR3, as DNA: TGTGCCAGTAGGATGGGACTAGCGGGAGGAGACAATGAGCAGTTCTTC.

The chain combines TRBV10-1 with TRBJ2-4, with D possibly TRBD1 on 5 matching bases. This CDR3 is 14 amino acids long. Trimming left V 3 bases short and J 2 bases short, with 8 bases between. Germline values: CDR1 WNHNN, CDR2 SYGVQD (reference sequence). CDR3 loop: CASSEVGPKNIQYF. CDR3 sequence (DNA): TGCGCCAGCAGTGAAGTGGGGCCCAAAAACATTCAGTACTTC.

The V gene is TRBV7-9, the J gene TRBJ2-3, with D possibly being TRBD1 (6 bases). Germline V gives CDR1 SEHNR, CDR2 FQNEAQ (reference sequence). The CDR3 loop spans 15 amino acids. V shed 4 bases and J shed 4 bases, with 15 bases lying between them. The CDR3 loop is CASSSGVLSADTQYF. The DNA for the CDR3 is TGTGCCAGCAGCTCAGGGGTCCTCAGTGCAGATACGCAGTATTTT.

This clone showed up just once. The chain carries TRBV15 and TRBJ2-6; D may be TRBD1 (5 bases). Trimming took 5 bases from V and 2 from J, leaving 16 bases between them. Germline V gene sequence: CDR1 LNHNV, CDR2 YYDKDF (reference sequence). This CDR3 is 17 amino acids long. CDR3 amino acids: CATSPDLRGTGANVLTF. In DNA form, the CDR3 reads TGTGCCACCAGCCCAGACCTTAGGGGCACTGGGGCCAACGTCCTGACTTTC.

The CDR3 coding sequence is TGTGCCAGCCGGTGGACAGGCCAGAACACTGAAGCTTTCTTT. Protein: CASRWTGQNTEAFF. This chain joins TRBV2 and TRBJ1-1; 7 bases agree with TRBD1. V was clipped by 8 bases and J by 1 base; unmatched bases: 7. The CDR3 length is 14 residues. Germline assignment: CDR1 SNHLY and CDR2 FYNNEI.

The chain combines TRBV10-2 with TRBJ1-5; possible D gene TRBD1, 5 bases. Trimming cost V 3 bases and J 6 bases, with 12 bases left between them. Germline loops: CDR1 WSHSY, CDR2 SAAADI. This CDR3 region has 14 residues. The CDR3 DNA reads as TGCGCCAGCAGTGACCTCAGGGTGGGTCAGCCCCAGCATTTT. Translated, it gives CASSDLRVGQPQHF.

The chain is built from TRBV13 and TRBJ2-7; 11 bases are a match to TRBD2. The CDR3 runs to 14 residues. The junction had 2 bases not matched to a gene; V was cut back by 4 bases and J by 3 bases. The germline CDR1 and CDR2 sequences are PRHDT and FYEKMQ (reference sequence). DNA of the CDR3: TGTGCCAGCAGCTCCGGGACTAGCGGCTACGAGCAGTACTTC. It is translated as CASSSGTSGYEQYF.

This rearrangement joins TRBV11-3 to TRBJ2-2; 11 bases map to TRBD2. The CDR3 spans 17 residues. Germline V lookup: CDR1 SGHNT, CDR2 YENEEA. Trimming at V came to 5 bases and at J to 6 bases, leaving 11 bases not matched to a gene. The CDR3 DNA is TGTGCCAGCAGCCTACCACTAGCGGGGGTTTCCCCCGGGGAGCTGTTTTTT. Translation: CASSLPLAGVSPGELFF.

The chain employs TRBV5-4 and TRBJ2-5, with a possible D match to TRBD1 (5 bases). CDR1 and CDR2 from the germline V gene are SGHNT and YYREEE (reference sequence). Between the trimmed V and J ends, which lost 3 bases and 1 base, there was a span of 13 bases. This CDR3 has 15 amino acids. CDR3 in amino acids: CASSSRSRGQETQYF. The CDR3 DNA is TGTGCCAGCAGCTCCCGAAGTAGGGGCCAAGAGACCCAGTACTTC.

CDR3 in DNA: TGCAGCGTTGAAATTTCCAGGGCCTACGAGCAGTACTTC. Amino acid sequence: CSVEISRAYEQYF. The chain employs TRBV29-1 and TRBJ2-7; possibly TRBD1 for D (5 bases). Germline V lookup: CDR1 SQVTM, CDR2 ANQGSEA. This CDR3 region has 13 residues. The V and J ends lost 2 bases and 2 bases respectively, with 10 bases between them.

J is TRBJ2-2 and V is TRBV10-1; weak D call: TRBD1 (6 bases). The CDR3 totals 14 residues. The germline gives CDR1 WNHNN, CDR2 SYGVQD (reference sequence). The V gene lost 8 bases and the J gene lost 2 bases, with 12 bases spanning the gap. The CDR3 sequence: CASQGTHNTGELFF. Here the CDR3 DNA reads TGCGCCAGCCAAGGGACACACAACACCGGGGAGCTGTTTTTT.

This clone was counted a few times. V gene TRBV5-1 combines with J gene TRBJ2-1; D perhaps matches TRBD2 (5 bases). V dropped 4 bases and J dropped 2 bases, with 16 bases sitting between them. The CDR3 runs to 16 residues. CDR1 and CDR2 from the germline V gene are SGHRS and YFSETQ. CDR3 sequence reads: CASSADGVLTYNEQFF. The CDR3 nucleotides read TGCGCCAGCAGCGCCGACGGGGTACTCACCTACAATGAGCAGTTCTTC.

The chain carries TRBV27 and TRBJ2-1, with no clear D. Germline V gene sequence: CDR1 MNHEY, CDR2 SMNVEV (reference sequence). The CDR3 consists of 15 residues. Trimming removed 4 bases at V and 0 bases at J, with 10 bases between. The CDR3 DNA follows: TGTGCCAGCAGTTCCCCCTTCTACTCCTACAATGAGCAGTTCTTC. Residues: CASSSPFYSYNEQFF.

The V gene is TRBV19, the J gene TRBJ2-3; 10 positions match TRBD1. Germline CDR1 and CDR2: LNHDA and SQIVND (reference sequence). The CDR3 covers 18 residues. After removal of 7 bases from V and 1 base from J, the junction contained 14 bases not matched to a gene. The CDR3 nucleotides read TGTGCCAGTACCGTGTGGGGGACAGGGGAGCGGGGCACAGATACGCAGTATTTT. Protein sequence: CASTVWGTGERGTDTQYF.

J is TRBJ2-3 and V is TRBV4-3, with 7 bases matching TRBD2. CDR1 is LGHNA and CDR2 is YSLEER in the germline V gene. The V segment lost 8 bases and the J segment 6 bases; nucleotides outside the gene matches: 8. The length of the CDR3 is 13 residues. CDR3 loop: CASGGDFEDTQYF. CDR3 coding DNA: TGCGCCAGCGGGGGGGATTTTGAGGATACGCAGTATTTT.